Listed below are T cell receptor beta chains from one sample, sequenced in a study of PD-1 blockade in classical Hodgkin lymphoma. Generated by immunoSEQ multiplex PCR, the TCRdb table keeps only in-frame clones and is missing some. Of 20,000 to 25,000 clones listed, approximately 69% are singletons. The material sequenced was peripheral blood mononuclear cells (PBMCs), taken at baseline. The source of these receptors is a human donor with classical Hodgkin lymphoma. The CDR3 runs from the conserved cysteine through the conserved F or W. Each record gives: J gene, D gene, V gene, clone size, CDR3 protein, CDR3 DNA. The D gene is left open where the match is weak. Rows may omit the clone size; those that give it use once, few, many or a size class.

j_call: TRBJ1-1
d_call: -
v_call: TRBV19
clone_size: medium-sized
cdr3_aa: CASSIAGHTEAFF
cdr3_nt: TGTGCCAGTAGTATAGCGGGCCACACTGAAGCTTTCTTT

j_call: TRBJ1-6
d_call: -
v_call: TRBV4-1
clone_size: -
cdr3_aa: CASSQVRGDRPLHF
cdr3_nt: TGCGCCAGCAGCCAAGTTCGTGGGGATCGGCCCCTCCACTTT

j_call: TRBJ2-1
d_call: -
v_call: TRBV7-2
clone_size: -
cdr3_aa: CASSLVTAGGWSYNEQFF
cdr3_nt: TGTGCCAGCAGCTTAGTAACAGCAGGGGGGTGGTCCTACAATGAGCAGTTCTTC

j_call: TRBJ1-1
d_call: -
v_call: TRBV19
clone_size: -
cdr3_aa: CASSTGLWNTEAFF
cdr3_nt: TGTGCCAGTAGTACGGGTTTGTGGAACACTGAAGCTTTCTTT

j_call: TRBJ2-7
d_call: TRBD1
v_call: TRBV7-9
clone_size: medium-sized
cdr3_aa: CASSPPQGTYEQYF
cdr3_nt: TGTGCCAGCAGCCCTCCACAGGGGACCTACGAGCAGTACTTC

j_call: TRBJ2-7
d_call: -
v_call: TRBV7-2
clone_size: -
cdr3_aa: CASSLVATAGYEQYF
cdr3_nt: TGTGCCAGCAGCTTAGTGGCCACGGCGGGGTACGAGCAGTACTTC

j_call: TRBJ2-7
d_call: TRBD2
v_call: TRBV7-2
clone_size: -
cdr3_aa: CASSSPSGGAGLYEQYF
cdr3_nt: TGTGCCAGCAGCTCCCCTAGCGGGGGGGCAGGGTTATACGAGCAGTACTTC

j_call: TRBJ1-1
d_call: -
v_call: TRBV7-2
clone_size: -
cdr3_aa: CASSLAREAFF
cdr3_nt: TGTGCCAGCAGCTTGGCCCGAGAAGCTTTCTTT

j_call: TRBJ1-2
d_call: -
v_call: TRBV29-1
clone_size: -
cdr3_aa: CSVGSGVGGYTF
cdr3_nt: TGCAGCGTTGGATCGGGGGTAGGGGGCTACACCTTC

j_call: TRBJ1-2
d_call: -
v_call: TRBV6-5
clone_size: once
cdr3_aa: CASSPDLDYYTF
cdr3_nt: TGTGCCAGCAGTCCCGACCTCGACTACTACACCTTC

j_call: TRBJ2-7
d_call: -
v_call: TRBV11-1
clone_size: -
cdr3_aa: CASSLDEKVHEQYF
cdr3_nt: TGTGCCAGCAGCTTAGACGAAAAGGTCCACGAGCAGTACTTC

j_call: TRBJ1-2
d_call: -
v_call: TRBV6-5
clone_size: -
cdr3_aa: CASSYEGSNYGYTF
cdr3_nt: TGTGCCAGCAGTTACGAGGGGTCTAACTATGGCTACACCTTC

j_call: TRBJ1-1
d_call: TRBD1
v_call: TRBV2
clone_size: -
cdr3_aa: CASSEPGTVVEAFF
cdr3_nt: TGTGCCAGCAGTGAACCTGGGACAGTTGTTGAAGCTTTCTTT

j_call: TRBJ1-2
d_call: -
v_call: TRBV5-1
clone_size: -
cdr3_aa: CASSLVGNGYTF
cdr3_nt: TGCGCCAGCAGCTTGGTGGGAAATGGCTACACCTTC

j_call: TRBJ1-1
d_call: -
v_call: TRBV30
clone_size: -
cdr3_aa: CAWTPRGRGSLEAFF
cdr3_nt: TGTGCCTGGACCCCTAGGGGGAGGGGGAGTTTAGAAGCTTTCTTT

j_call: TRBJ1-1
d_call: -
v_call: TRBV5-1
clone_size: -
cdr3_aa: CASSERKGTEAFF
cdr3_nt: TGCGCCAGCAGCGAGAGGAAAGGGACTGAAGCTTTCTTT

j_call: TRBJ2-2
d_call: -
v_call: TRBV29-1
clone_size: -
cdr3_aa: CSVPSGPFDTGELFF
cdr3_nt: TGCAGCGTGCCCTCCGGCCCTTTCGACACCGGGGAGCTGTTTTTT

j_call: TRBJ2-6
d_call: -
v_call: TRBV11-2
clone_size: once
cdr3_aa: CASSLMGAGANVLTF
cdr3_nt: TGTGCCAGCAGCTTAATGGGGGCTGGGGCCAACGTCCTGACTTTC

j_call: TRBJ1-4
d_call: TRBD1
v_call: TRBV4-3
clone_size: once
cdr3_aa: CASSLNDRADDEKLFF
cdr3_nt: TGCGCCAGCAGCCTAAATGACAGGGCGGATGATGAAAAACTGTTTTTT

j_call: TRBJ1-1
d_call: TRBD1
v_call: TRBV30
clone_size: -
cdr3_aa: CASDTDRAPTEAFF
cdr3_nt: TGTGCCTCCGACACGGACAGGGCTCCCACTGAAGCTTTCTTT

j_call: TRBJ2-7
d_call: TRBD2
v_call: TRBV28
clone_size: -
cdr3_aa: CASSLGGDFYEQYF
cdr3_nt: TGTGCCAGCAGTTTGGGGGGGGATTTCTACGAGCAGTACTTC

j_call: TRBJ1-1
d_call: -
v_call: TRBV4-1
clone_size: -
cdr3_aa: CATRGVTTSNTEAFF
cdr3_nt: TGCGCCACGCGGGGGGTTACGACCTCGAACACTGAAGCTTTCTTT

j_call: TRBJ1-2
d_call: -
v_call: TRBV4-3
clone_size: -
cdr3_aa: CASSQDRWGDYGYTF
cdr3_nt: TGCGCCAGCAGCCAAGATAGGTGGGGGGATTATGGCTACACCTTC

j_call: TRBJ2-1
d_call: -
v_call: TRBV7-9
clone_size: once
cdr3_aa: CASSLAWAVGVHNEQFF
cdr3_nt: TGTGCCAGCAGCTTAGCCTGGGCGGTGGGGGTCCACAATGAGCAGTTCTTC

j_call: TRBJ2-5
d_call: -
v_call: TRBV4-2
clone_size: -
cdr3_aa: CASSQETGAGADQETQYF
cdr3_nt: TGTGCCAGCAGCCAAGAAACGGGGGCGGGGGCCGACCAAGAGACCCAGTACTTC

j_call: TRBJ1-1
d_call: -
v_call: TRBV7-9
clone_size: -
cdr3_aa: CASSPRGERTEAFF
cdr3_nt: TGTGCCAGCAGCCCCCGAGGAGAACGGACTGAAGCTTTCTTT

j_call: TRBJ1-5
d_call: -
v_call: TRBV4-1
clone_size: -
cdr3_aa: CASSQELGAKNQPQHF
cdr3_nt: TGCGCCAGCAGCCAAGAGCTGGGGGCGAAGAATCAGCCCCAGCATTTT

j_call: TRBJ2-7
d_call: -
v_call: TRBV7-9
clone_size: -
cdr3_aa: CASSFSPRAPAPYEQYF
cdr3_nt: TGTGCCAGCAGCTTTTCGCCGCGGGCCCCCGCCCCCTACGAGCAGTACTTC